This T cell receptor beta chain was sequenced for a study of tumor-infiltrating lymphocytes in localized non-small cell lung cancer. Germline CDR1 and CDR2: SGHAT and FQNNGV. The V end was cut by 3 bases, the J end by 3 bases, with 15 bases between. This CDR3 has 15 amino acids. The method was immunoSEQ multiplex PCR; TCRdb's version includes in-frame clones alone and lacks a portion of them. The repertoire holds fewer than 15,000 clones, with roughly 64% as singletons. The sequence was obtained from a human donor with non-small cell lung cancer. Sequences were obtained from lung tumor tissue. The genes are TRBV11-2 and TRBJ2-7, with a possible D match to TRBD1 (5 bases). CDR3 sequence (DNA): TGTGCCAGCAGCTTGGGGCTGATGCCCCTCTACGAGCAGTACTTC. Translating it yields CASSLGLMPLYEQYF.